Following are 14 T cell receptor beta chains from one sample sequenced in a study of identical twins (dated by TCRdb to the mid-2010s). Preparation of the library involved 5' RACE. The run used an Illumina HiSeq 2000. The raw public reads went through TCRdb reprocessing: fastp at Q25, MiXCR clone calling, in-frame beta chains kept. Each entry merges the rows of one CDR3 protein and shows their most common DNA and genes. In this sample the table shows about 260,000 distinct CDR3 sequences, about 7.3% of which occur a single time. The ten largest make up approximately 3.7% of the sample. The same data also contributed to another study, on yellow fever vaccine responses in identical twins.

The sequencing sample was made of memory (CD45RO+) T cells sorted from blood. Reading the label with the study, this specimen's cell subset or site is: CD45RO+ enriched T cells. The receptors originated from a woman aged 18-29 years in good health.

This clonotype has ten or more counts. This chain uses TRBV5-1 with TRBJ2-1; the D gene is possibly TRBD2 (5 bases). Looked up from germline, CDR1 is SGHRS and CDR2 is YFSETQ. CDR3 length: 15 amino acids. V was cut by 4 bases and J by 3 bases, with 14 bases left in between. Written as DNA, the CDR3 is TGCGCCAGCAGCCCCCGGGGAACCGTCTACAATGAGCAGTTCTTC. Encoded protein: CASSPRGTVYNEQFF. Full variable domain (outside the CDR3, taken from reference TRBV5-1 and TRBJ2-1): KAGVTQTPRYLIKTRGQQVTLSCSPISGHRSVSWYQQTPGQGLQFLFEYFSETQRNKGNFPGRFSGRQFSNSRSEMNVSTLELGDSALYLCASSPRGTVYNEQFFGPGTRLTVL.

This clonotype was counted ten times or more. CDR3 sequence (DNA): TGCAGCGCTGAGGGGTACTATTCCCGCTACGAGCAGTACTTC. This gives the protein CSAEGYYSRYEQYF. The V call is TRBV29-1, the J call TRBJ2-7; D possibly uses TRBD1 or TRBD2 (5 bases each). V was pared by 7 bases and J by 3 bases, with 19 bases between. This CDR3 is 14 amino acids long. Germline CDR1 is SQVTM and CDR2 is ANQGSEA.

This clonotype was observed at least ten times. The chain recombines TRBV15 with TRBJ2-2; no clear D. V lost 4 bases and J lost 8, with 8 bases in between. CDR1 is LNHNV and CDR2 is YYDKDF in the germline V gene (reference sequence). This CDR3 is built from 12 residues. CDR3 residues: CATSTYGGELFF. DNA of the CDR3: TGTGCCACCAGCACCTACGGGGGGGAGCTGTTTTTT.

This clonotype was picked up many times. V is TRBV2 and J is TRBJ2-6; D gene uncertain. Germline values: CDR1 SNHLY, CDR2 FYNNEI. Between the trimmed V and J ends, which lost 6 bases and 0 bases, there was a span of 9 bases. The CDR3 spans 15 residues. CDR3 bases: TGTGCCAGCAGCCTAACAGCCTCTGGGGCCAACGTCCTGACTTTC. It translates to CASSLTASGANVLTF.

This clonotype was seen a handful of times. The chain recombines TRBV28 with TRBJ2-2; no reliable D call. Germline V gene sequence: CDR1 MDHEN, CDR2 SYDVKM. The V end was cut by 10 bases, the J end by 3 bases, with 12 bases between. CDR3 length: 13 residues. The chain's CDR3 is CATRDGDTGELFF. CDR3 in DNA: TGTGCCACCCGAGATGGGGACACCGGGGAGCTGTTTTTT.

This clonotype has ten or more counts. In DNA, the CDR3 is TGTGCCAGTCACGCCCAGGGTACCGGGGAGCTGTTTTTT. As protein: CASHAQGTGELFF. This sequence joins TRBV3-1 and TRBJ2-2; tentatively, D is TRBD1 (5 bases). Deletions cut 9 bases from V and 5 bases from J, with 13 bases between. The V gene's germline CDR1 is LGHDT and CDR2 YNNKEL (reference sequence). CDR3 length: 13 amino acids.

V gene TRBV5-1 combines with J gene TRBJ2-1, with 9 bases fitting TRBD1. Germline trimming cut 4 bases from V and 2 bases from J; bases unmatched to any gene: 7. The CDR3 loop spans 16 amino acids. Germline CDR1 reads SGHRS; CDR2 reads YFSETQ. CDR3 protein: CASSPPRTGAYNEQFF. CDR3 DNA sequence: TGCGCCAGCAGCCCCCCTAGGACAGGGGCCTACAATGAGCAGTTCTTC.

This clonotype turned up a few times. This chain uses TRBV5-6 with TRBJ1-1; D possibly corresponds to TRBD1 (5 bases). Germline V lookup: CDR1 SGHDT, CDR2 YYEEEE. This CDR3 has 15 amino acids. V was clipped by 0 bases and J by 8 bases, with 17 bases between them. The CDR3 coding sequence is TGTGCCAGCAGCTTGGGTCCGGGTGAGGGGAAGGAAGCTTTCTTT. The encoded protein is CASSLGPGEGKEAFF.

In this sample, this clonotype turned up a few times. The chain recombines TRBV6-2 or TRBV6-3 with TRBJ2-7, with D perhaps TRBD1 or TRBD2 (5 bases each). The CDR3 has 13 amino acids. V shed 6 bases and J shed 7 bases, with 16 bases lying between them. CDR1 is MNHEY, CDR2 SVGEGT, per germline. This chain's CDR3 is CASSDVGVREQYF. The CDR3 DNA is TGTGCCAGCAGCGACGTGGGGGTCAGGGAGCAGTACTTC.

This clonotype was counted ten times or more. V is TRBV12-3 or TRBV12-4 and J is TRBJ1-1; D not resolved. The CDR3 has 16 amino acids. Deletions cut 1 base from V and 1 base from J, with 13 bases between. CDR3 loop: CASSLGAGQGNTEAFF. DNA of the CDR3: TGTGCCAGCAGTTTAGGAGCTGGCCAAGGGAACACTGAAGCTTTCTTT.

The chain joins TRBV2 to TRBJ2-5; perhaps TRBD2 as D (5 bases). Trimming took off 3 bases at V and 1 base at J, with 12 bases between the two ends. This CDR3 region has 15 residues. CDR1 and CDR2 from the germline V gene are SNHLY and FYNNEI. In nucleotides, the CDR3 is TGTGCCAGCAGTGAGGGAGACCGTCCCCAAGAGACCCAGTACTTC. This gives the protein CASSEGDRPQETQYF. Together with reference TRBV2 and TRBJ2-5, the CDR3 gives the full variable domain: EPEVTQTPSHQVTQMGQEVILRCVPISNHLYFYWYRQILGQKVEFLVSFYNNEISEKSEIFDDQFSVERPDGSNFTLKIRSTKLEDSAMYFCASSEGDRPQETQYFGPGTRLLVL.

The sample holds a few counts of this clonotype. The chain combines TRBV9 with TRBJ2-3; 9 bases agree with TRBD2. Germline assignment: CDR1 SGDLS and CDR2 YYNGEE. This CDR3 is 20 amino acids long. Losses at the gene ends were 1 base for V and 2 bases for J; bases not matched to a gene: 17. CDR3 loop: CASSVIKRGDPTRDTDTQYF. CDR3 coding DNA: TGTGCCAGCAGCGTAATCAAGCGGGGGGACCCCACCAGGGACACAGATACGCAGTATTTT.

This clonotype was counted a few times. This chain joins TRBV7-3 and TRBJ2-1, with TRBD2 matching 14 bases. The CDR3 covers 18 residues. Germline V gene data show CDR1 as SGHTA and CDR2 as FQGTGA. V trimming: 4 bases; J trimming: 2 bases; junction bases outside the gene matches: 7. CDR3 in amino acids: CASSSGGTSGSAYNEQFF. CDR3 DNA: TGTGCCAGCAGCTCCGGGGGGACTAGCGGGAGTGCCTACAATGAGCAGTTCTTC.

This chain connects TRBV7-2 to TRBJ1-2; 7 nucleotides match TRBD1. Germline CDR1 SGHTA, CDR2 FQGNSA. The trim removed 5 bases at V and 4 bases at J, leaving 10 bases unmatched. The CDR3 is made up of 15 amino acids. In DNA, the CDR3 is TGTGCCAGCAGCCTTCGTGGAGGGGGCTTCTATGGCTACACCTTC. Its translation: CASSLRGGGFYGYTF.